Listed here are 22 T cell receptor beta chains from one sample, sequenced in a study of blood T cells in healthy people across ages. Through a sample-barcoded 5' primer and a J-beta primer mix, a second PCR was run for about 7 to 12 cycles. TCRdb ran MiXCR on the 5' RACE reads and lists one entry per CDR3 protein. The table has about 1.5 million distinct CDR3 sequences, less than 45% seen once. The sequenced sample consisted of blood. The receptors originated from a woman aged 18-35 years in good health.

The rearrangement joins TRBV12-3 or TRBV12-4 to TRBJ2-2, with D hard to call. V was shortened by 1 base and J by 6 bases, with 12 bases between the two germline ends. The CDR3 covers 15 residues. The CDR3 sequence is CASSLERVGAGELFF. CDR3 in DNA: TGTGCCAGCAGTTTAGAACGGGTCGGTGCCGGGGAGCTGTTTTTT.

The CDR3 nucleotides are TGTGCCAGCAGCTTAGTCATGGCGAGCACAGATACGCAGTATTTT. Its protein product is CASSLVMASTDTQYF. The chain uses TRBV7-2 and TRBJ2-3; D remains ambiguous. The V gene lost 1 base and the J gene lost 0 bases, with 8 bases spanning the gap. CDR3 length: 15 residues. The V gene's germline CDR1 is SGHTA and CDR2 FQGNSA.

Only one count was recorded for this clonotype. The chain recombines TRBV4-1 with TRBJ2-1; 8 nucleotides agree with TRBD1. The J call may not be correct, given that the DNA end is closer to TRBJ2-7. The CDR3 sequence is 15 residues long. Germline-derived CDR1 and CDR2 are MGHRA and YSYEKL. The CDR3 coding sequence is TGCGCCAGCAGCGGACCGGGACAGGCCTACAATGAGCAGTACTTC. Amino acid sequence: CASSGPGQAYNEQYF.

The chain recombines TRBV11-2 with TRBJ1-4, with TRBD1 as a possible D gene (5 bases). Trimming removed 3 bases at V and 0 bases at J, with 11 bases between. Per the germline V gene, CDR1 is SGHAT and CDR2 is FQNNGV. The CDR3 is 16 amino acids. The CDR3 protein is CASSLWGIATNEKLFF. The CDR3 nucleotides are TGTGCCAGCAGCTTGTGGGGGATTGCAACTAATGAAAAACTGTTTTTT.

The J gene is TRBJ2-7, the V gene TRBV5-1; the D is unclear. Trimming left V 3 bases short and J 3 bases short, with 25 bases between. Germline CDR1 and CDR2: SGHRS and YFSETQ. The CDR3 is 18 residues long. DNA of the CDR3: TGCGCCAGCAGCTGGGCCAACCAGATGGGTACCAGGAGCTACGAGCAGTACTTC. Translated, it gives CASSWANQMGTRSYEQYF.

The rearrangement links TRBV28 to TRBJ2-4; 7 nucleotides match TRBD2. The DNA end favors TRBJ2-7, so the J call may be wrong. CDR1 MDHEN and CDR2 SYDVKM come from the germline V gene. The CDR3 runs 14 residues. The CDR3 sequence is CASSPWGGVGEQYF. In nucleotides, the CDR3 is TGTGCCAGCAGTCCTTGGGGAGGGGTAGGCGAGCAGTACTTC.

The chain joins TRBV9 to TRBJ2-1; 12 bases match TRBD2. V gave up 7 bases and J gave up 9 bases; unmatched junction bases: 14. The CDR3 contains 16 residues. Germline values: CDR1 SGDLS, CDR2 YYNGEE. CDR3 amino acids: CASAREGASGGGEQFF. The CDR3 bases are TGTGCCAGCGCCCGAGAAGGGGCTAGCGGGGGGGGTGAGCAGTTCTTC.

This clonotype has only a few counts. The chain is built from TRBV20-1 and TRBJ2-3; 8 bases map to TRBD1. CDR3 length: 14 amino acids. V dropped 6 bases and J dropped 1; count of bases not matched to a gene: 6. Germline V gene data show CDR1 as DFQATT and CDR2 as SNEGSKA (reference sequence). The DNA for the CDR3 is TGCAGTGCCCCCAAGGACAGGGGCACAGATACGCAGTATTTT. Amino acids: CSAPKDRGTDTQYF.

This clonotype was counted a few times. The rearrangement joins TRBV6-5 to TRBJ2-7, with 8 nucleotides matching TRBD2. The CDR3 is 15 residues long. The V gene end was trimmed by 2 bases and the J gene end by 5 bases; junction bases not matched to a gene: 8. Germline V gene sequence: CDR1 MNHEY, CDR2 SVGAGI. The CDR3 nucleotides are TGTGCCAGCAGTTACATGGACGGGAGGGCCAACGAGCAGTACTTC. Protein sequence: CASSYMDGRANEQYF.

The CDR3 sequence: CASSLDSLAGREQYF. Written as DNA, the CDR3 is TGTGCCAGCAGCTTGGACAGCCTAGCGGGACGTGAGCAGTACTTC. The gene calls are TRBV5-5 and TRBJ2-5; 9 nucleotides align to TRBD2. With V trimmed by 0 bases and J by 11 bases, 11 bases remained unmatched. The germline CDR1 and CDR2 sequences are SGHKS and YYEKEE (reference sequence). The CDR3 has 15 residues.

The genes are TRBV7-9 and TRBJ2-1; the D gene is possibly TRBD2 (5 bases). With 0 bases removed from V and 7 bases from J, the gap between germline ends came to 13 bases. The germline V gene encodes CDR1 SEHNR and CDR2 FQNEAQ (reference sequence). This CDR3 is built from 15 residues. The CDR3 region is CASSLARTGWNEQFF. The CDR3 DNA reads as TGTGCCAGCAGCTTAGCGCGGACTGGGTGGAATGAGCAGTTCTTC.

This clonotype was detected only a few times. The chain links TRBV20-1 to TRBJ1-1; tentatively, D is TRBD1 (5 bases). Per the germline V gene, CDR1 is DFQATT and CDR2 is SNEGSKA (reference sequence). This CDR3 spans 12 amino acids. V was trimmed by 3 bases and J by 4 bases, leaving 9 bases between them. The CDR3 loop reads CSASRGGTEAFF. The CDR3 DNA reads as TGCAGTGCTAGCCGGGGCGGCACTGAAGCTTTCTTT.

This clonotype was detected a few times. This sequence joins TRBV6-5 and TRBJ2-3; 7 bases agree with TRBD1. The CDR3 is 15 amino acids. The V gene end was trimmed by 1 base and the J gene end by 2 bases; junction bases not matched to a gene: 3. CDR1 is MNHEY and CDR2 is SVGAGI in the germline V gene. CDR3 loop: CASSYFGTDTDTQYF. The CDR3 DNA reads TGTGCCAGCAGTTACTTTGGGACAGACACAGATACGCAGTATTTT.

The V gene is TRBV13, the J gene TRBJ2-7; TRBD1 matches 7 bases. With V trimmed by 4 bases and J by 1 base, 7 bases remained unmatched. The CDR3 is made up of 15 amino acids. CDR1 is PRHDT and CDR2 is FYEKMQ in the germline V gene (reference sequence). The CDR3 sequence is CASSSSGTASYEQYF. The CDR3 nucleotides are TGTGCCAGCAGCTCCTCCGGGACAGCTTCCTACGAGCAGTACTTC.

The gene calls are TRBV5-1 and TRBJ2-5, with 13 bases that match TRBD2. The CDR3 sequence is 16 residues long. The V gene's germline CDR1 is SGHRS and CDR2 YFSETQ. J was trimmed by 5 bases and V by 0 bases; bases with no gene match: 4. The CDR3 loop is CASSLATSGGDETQYF. CDR3 DNA sequence: TGCGCCAGCAGCTTGGCAACTAGCGGGGGGGACGAGACCCAGTACTTC.

The V call is TRBV9, the J call TRBJ2-7; TRBD1 is a possible D gene (5 bases). Deletions cut 0 bases from V and 10 bases from J, with 17 bases between. The length of the CDR3 is 14 residues. Germline V lookup: CDR1 SGDLS, CDR2 YYNGEE. CDR3 sequence (DNA): TGTGCCAGCAGCGTAGCTTCCCAGGGAAGAGCCCAGTACTTC. This translates into CASSVASQGRAQYF.

In its sample, this clonotype was seen a few times. CDR3 in DNA: TGCGCCAGCAGCCAAGAAGGGGGGCCTTTCATCTACGAGCAGTACTTC. Encoded protein: CASSQEGGPFIYEQYF. J is TRBJ2-7 and V is TRBV4-1; tentatively, D is TRBD1 or TRBD2 (6 bases each). Germline values: CDR1 MGHRA, CDR2 YSYEKL. V was cut by 0 bases and J by 3 bases, with 15 bases left in between. The CDR3 covers 16 residues.

V gene TRBV12-5 combines with J gene TRBJ1-1, with D uncertain. Germline V gene lookup returns CDR1 LGHNT and CDR2 FRNRAP. V was pared by 5 bases and J by 3 bases, with 19 bases between. There are 16 residues in the CDR3. This CDR3 is CASGTSRARQHTEAFF. The CDR3 DNA reads as TGTGCTAGTGGTACCTCTAGGGCCCGCCAACACACTGAAGCTTTCTTT.

This clonotype appeared many times. The chain carries TRBV7-2 and TRBJ1-2; D is ambiguous. Germline V lookup: CDR1 SGHTA, CDR2 FQGNSA. This CDR3 contains 13 residues. V was cut by 5 bases and J by 6 bases, with 13 bases left in between. CDR3 region: CASSRGSADGYTF. Written as DNA, the CDR3 is TGTGCCAGCAGCCGCGGATCCGCCGATGGCTACACCTTC.

Regarding this clonotype: The conserved final phenylalanine or tryptophan is absent from the CDR3, which likely points to a read error. The chain combines TRBV27 with TRBJ2-3, with 9 bases lining up with TRBD1. This CDR3 has 17 residues. Per the germline V gene, CDR1 is MNHEY and CDR2 is SMNVEV (reference sequence). Unmatched junction bases numbered 9, after V lost 5 bases and J lost 0 bases. CDR3 in amino acids: CASSAEGTGLSTDTQYL. CDR3 DNA sequence: TGTGCCAGCAGTGCCGAGGGGACAGGGTTGAGCACAGATACGCAGTATTTA.

The V gene is TRBV29-1, the J gene TRBJ2-1; D is perhaps TRBD1 or TRBD2 (6 bases each). CDR1 is SQVTM and CDR2 is ANQGSEA in the germline V gene. Trimming shortened V by 6 bases and J by 4 bases, and 13 bases separated the two germline ends. CDR3 length: 13 amino acids. The chain's CDR3 is CSVQGGKYNEQFF. CDR3 sequence (DNA): TGCAGCGTCCAAGGGGGGAAATACAATGAGCAGTTCTTC.

The table lists this clonotype with many counts. This chain joins TRBV12-3 or TRBV12-4 and TRBJ1-6; D might be TRBD1 (5 bases). The V and J ends lost 6 bases and 7 bases respectively, with 10 bases between them. The CDR3 extends over 13 amino acids. CDR3 DNA sequence: TGTGCCAGCAGCTTAAACAGGAATTCACCCCTCCACTTT. Its protein product is CASSLNRNSPLHF.